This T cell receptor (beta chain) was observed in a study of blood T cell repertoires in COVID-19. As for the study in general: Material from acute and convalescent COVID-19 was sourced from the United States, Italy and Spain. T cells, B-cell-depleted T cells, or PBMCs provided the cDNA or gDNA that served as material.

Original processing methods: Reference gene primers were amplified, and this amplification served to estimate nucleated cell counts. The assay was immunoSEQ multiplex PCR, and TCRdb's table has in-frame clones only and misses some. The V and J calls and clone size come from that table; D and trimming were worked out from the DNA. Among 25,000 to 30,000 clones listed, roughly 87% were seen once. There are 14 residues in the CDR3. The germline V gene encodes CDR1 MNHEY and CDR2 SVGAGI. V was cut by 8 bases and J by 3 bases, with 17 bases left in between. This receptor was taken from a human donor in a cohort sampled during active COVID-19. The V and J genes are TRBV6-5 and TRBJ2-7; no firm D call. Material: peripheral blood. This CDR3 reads CASQIAYGYYEQYF. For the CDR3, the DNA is TGTGCCAGCCAAATTGCGTATGGTTACTACGAGCAGTACTTC.